This note documents a single T cell receptor beta chain sequence. Study processing details: Cell counts per sample came from amplifying reference gene primers. The repertoire was sequenced with immunoSEQ multiplex PCR; TCRdb's copy has only in-frame clones and lacks some. V and J calls and clone size are copied from that table; D and trimming were computed from the DNA. In the table there are about 280,000 clones, approximately 85% of which are singletons. This specimen belongs to a study of blood T cell repertoires in COVID-19. Background on the study: Samples representing acute and convalescent COVID-19 were sourced from the United States, Italy and Spain.

Deletions cut 2 bases from V and 2 bases from J, with 14 bases between. The CDR3 consists of 15 residues. Germline V lookup: CDR1 SGDLS, CDR2 YYNGEE. This chain links TRBV9 with TRBJ2-7; D may be TRBD2 (7 bases). Material: peripheral blood. This sequence originates from a man between 18 and 29 years old with active or convalescent COVID-19. The CDR3 DNA reads TGTGCCAGCAGCGTGGCCGCGGGGGCCGCCTACGAGCAGTACTTC. Amino acid sequence: CASSVAAGAAYEQYF.